This entry lists 14 T cell receptor beta chains sequenced from one sample in a study of T cells in Graves' hyperthyroidism and ophthalmopathy. Researchers took RNA transcripts and amplified the TCR beta CDR3 regions from them. TCR CDR3 regions were first amplified by RT-PCR with HTBI primers. MiXCR, run by TCRdb on the multiplex PCR reads, gives a single entry per CDR3 protein. The repertoire holds about 570,000 distinct CDR3 sequences, with under 60% as singletons. The sequenced material came from peripheral blood or thyroid tissue (not recorded which). The receptors were gathered from an adult woman with Graves' disease, either hyperthyroidism or ophthalmopathy (not recorded which).

V and J are TRBV20-1 and TRBJ2-7; 8 nucleotides line up with TRBD1. The CDR3 is 15 amino acids. Trimming cost V 5 bases and J 4 bases; bases outside gene matches: 13. Germline CDR1 DFQATT, CDR2 SNEGSKA (reference sequence). The CDR3 protein is CSAYPGDRGGYEQYF. In DNA form, the CDR3 reads TGCAGTGCTTACCCCGGAGACAGGGGAGGATACGAGCAGTACTTC.

Here the CDR3 reads CASSVEGSPINEQFF. DNA of the CDR3: TGTGCCAGCAGCGTAGAAGGCAGCCCGATCAATGAGCAGTTCTTC. This rearrangement joins TRBV9 to TRBJ2-1, with no clear D. The V end lost 0 bases, the J end lost 6 bases, and 13 bases lay between the germline ends. CDR3 length equals 15 residues. Germline V gene lookup returns CDR1 SGDLS and CDR2 YYNGEE.

V and J are TRBV10-2 and TRBJ1-5; D not resolved. The germline gives CDR1 WSHSY, CDR2 SAAADI. The V gene lost 5 bases and the J gene lost 5 bases, with 7 bases spanning the gap. The length of the CDR3 is 12 residues. The DNA for the CDR3 is TGCGCCAGCAGTTTCCCAGATCAGCCCCAGCATTTT. Amino acid sequence: CASSFPDQPQHF.

This clonotype was counted ten times or more. The CDR3 here is CASSWQGLYEQYF. The CDR3 DNA follows: TGTGCCAGCAGTTGGCAGGGACTATACGAGCAGTACTTC. The chain combines TRBV12-3 or TRBV12-4 with TRBJ2-7; 7 bases fit TRBD2. Trimming took 4 bases from V and 4 from J; bases not matched to a gene: 4. This CDR3 spans 13 amino acids.

The chain joins TRBV25-1 to TRBJ2-5; D possibly corresponds to TRBD1 (6 bases). The V end lost 3 bases, the J end lost 1 base, and 12 bases lay between the germline ends. In germline, CDR1 is MGHDK, CDR2 SYGVNS. The CDR3 is made up of 15 amino acids. CDR3: CASSDPGQIQETQYF. As DNA, the CDR3 is TGTGCCAGCAGTGACCCAGGACAGATCCAAGAGACCCAGTACTTC.

The table lists this clonotype with a few counts. The V call is TRBV24-1, the J call TRBJ2-1, with TRBD2 matching over 9 bases. CDR1 and CDR2 from the germline V gene are KGHDR and SFDVKD. The CDR3 has 13 amino acids. V lost 9 bases and J lost 6; bases outside the gene matches: 5. For the CDR3, the DNA is TGTGCCACCGGGACTAGCCCCTCCAATGAGCAGTTCTTC. Protein sequence: CATGTSPSNEQFF.

With respect to this clonotype: Without the conserved terminal phenylalanine or tryptophan, this CDR3 likely stems from a read error. This sequence joins TRBV2 and TRBJ2-7; D possibly corresponds to TRBD1 (5 bases). Trimming cost V 7 bases and J 4 bases, with 8 bases left between them. Germline values: CDR1 SNHLY, CDR2 FYNNEI. This CDR3 comprises 11 residues. The CDR3 DNA sequence: TGTGCCAGCAACGACAGATACGAGCAGTACCTC. Its protein is CASNDRYEQYL.

The chain links TRBV5-5 to TRBJ1-1, with no clear D. Trimming removed 0 bases from V and 5 bases from J, with 11 bases in between. CDR3 length: 14 residues. Looked up from germline, CDR1 is SGHKS and CDR2 is YYEKEE (reference sequence). As DNA, the CDR3 is TGTGCCAGCAGCTTGGGGGCCAGTATAACTGAAGCTTTCTTT. Protein: CASSLGASITEAFF.

J is TRBJ2-2 and V is TRBV11-3; 7 bases match TRBD1. Per the germline V gene, CDR1 is SGHNT and CDR2 is YENEEA. V lost 5 bases, J lost 7 bases, and 16 bases stayed unmatched. The CDR3 is made up of 17 amino acids. The CDR3 loop reads CASSTQSGTVPIGELFF. The CDR3 coding sequence is TGTGCCAGCAGCACACAATCCGGGACAGTCCCGATCGGGGAGCTGTTTTTT.

There are a few counts of this clonotype. This chain connects TRBV9 to TRBJ2-2; 8 bases match TRBD1. The V segment lost 4 bases and the J segment 8 bases; nucleotides outside the gene matches: 13. The CDR3 extends over 16 amino acids. Germline CDR1 SGDLS, CDR2 YYNGEE. The CDR3 DNA reads TGTGCCAGCAGCTCCGGACAGGGCGGGCTTGATGGGGAGCTGTTTTTT. It encodes CASSSGQGGLDGELFF.

There are many counts of this clonotype. The chain combines TRBV28 with TRBJ1-1; no definite D call. V lost 7 bases and J 2 bases, leaving 11 bases between the germline ends. Germline V lookup: CDR1 MDHEN, CDR2 SYDVKM. The CDR3 length is 13 residues. The CDR3 spells CASNSGSNTEAFF. DNA of the CDR3: TGTGCCAGCAACAGCGGATCTAACACTGAAGCTTTCTTT.

This clonotype was detected only once. A much larger clonotype is one base distant, so this may be a read error. The rearrangement uses TRBV2 and TRBJ1-5; TRBD1 agrees at 7 bases. Germline V gives CDR1 SNHLY, CDR2 FYNNEI. This CDR3 is 13 amino acids long. Unmatched junction bases numbered 4, after V lost 6 bases and J lost 5 bases. CDR3 DNA: TGTGCCAGCAGGGAAACAGGGGATCAGCCCCAGCATTTT. Amino acids: CASRETGDQPQHF. The entire variable domain, with the rest obtained from reference TRBV2 and TRBJ1-5, is as follows: EPEVTQTPSHQVTQMGQEVILRCVPISNHLYFYWYRQILGQKVEFLVSFYNNEISEKSEIFDDQFSVERPDGSNFTLKIRSTKLEDSAMYFCASRETGDQPQHFGDGTRLSIL.

The V and J genes are TRBV9 and TRBJ2-7; D perhaps matches TRBD1 (5 bases). The length of the CDR3 is 14 residues. Trimming removed 3 bases at V and 3 bases at J, with 13 bases between. The V gene's germline CDR1 is SGDLS and CDR2 YYNGEE. CDR3 in amino acids: CASSDGAGFYEQYF. The CDR3 coding sequence is TGTGCCAGCAGCGATGGGGCCGGGTTCTACGAGCAGTACTTC.

This clonotype has a count of ten or more. The chain is built from TRBV12-3 or TRBV12-4 and TRBJ2-7; 8 nucleotides align to TRBD1. The CDR3 has 12 residues. J lost 6 bases, V lost 5 bases, and 3 bases had no gene match. DNA of the CDR3: TGTGCCAGCAGTGACAGGGGTTCCGAGCAGTACTTC. Protein sequence: CASSDRGSEQYF.